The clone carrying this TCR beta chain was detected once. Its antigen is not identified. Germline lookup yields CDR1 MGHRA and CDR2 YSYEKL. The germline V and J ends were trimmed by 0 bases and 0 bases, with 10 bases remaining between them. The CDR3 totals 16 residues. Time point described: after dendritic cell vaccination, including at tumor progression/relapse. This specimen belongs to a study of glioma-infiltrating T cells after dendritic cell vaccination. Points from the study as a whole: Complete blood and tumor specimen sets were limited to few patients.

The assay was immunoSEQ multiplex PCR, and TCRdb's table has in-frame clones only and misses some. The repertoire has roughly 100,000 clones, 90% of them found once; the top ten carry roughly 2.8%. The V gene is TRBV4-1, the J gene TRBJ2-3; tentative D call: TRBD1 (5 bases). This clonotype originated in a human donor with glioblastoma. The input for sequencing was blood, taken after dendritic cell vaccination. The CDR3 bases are TGCGCCAGCAGCCAAGAGCAGGGTGCTAGCACAGATACGCAGTATTTT. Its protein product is CASSQEQGASTDTQYF.